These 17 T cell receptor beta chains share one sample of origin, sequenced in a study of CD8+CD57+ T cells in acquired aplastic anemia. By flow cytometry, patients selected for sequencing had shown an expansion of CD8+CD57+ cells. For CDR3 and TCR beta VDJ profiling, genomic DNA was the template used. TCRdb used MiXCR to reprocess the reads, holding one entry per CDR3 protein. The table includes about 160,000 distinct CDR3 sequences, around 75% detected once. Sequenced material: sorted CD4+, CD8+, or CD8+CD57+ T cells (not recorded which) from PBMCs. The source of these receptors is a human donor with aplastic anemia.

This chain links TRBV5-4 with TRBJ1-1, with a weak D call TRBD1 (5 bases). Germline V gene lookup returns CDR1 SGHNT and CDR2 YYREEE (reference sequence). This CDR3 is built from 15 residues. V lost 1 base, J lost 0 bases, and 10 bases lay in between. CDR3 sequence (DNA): TGTGCCAGCAGCTTGCAGGGTTCCATGAACACTGAAGCTTTCTTT. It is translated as CASSLQGSMNTEAFF.

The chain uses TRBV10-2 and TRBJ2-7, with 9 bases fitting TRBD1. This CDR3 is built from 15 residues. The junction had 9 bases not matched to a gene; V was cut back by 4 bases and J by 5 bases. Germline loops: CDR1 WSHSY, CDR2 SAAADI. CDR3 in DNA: TGCGCCAGCAGTGGGCTAGGGACAGGGTCCCACGAGCAGTACTTC. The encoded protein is CASSGLGTGSHEQYF.

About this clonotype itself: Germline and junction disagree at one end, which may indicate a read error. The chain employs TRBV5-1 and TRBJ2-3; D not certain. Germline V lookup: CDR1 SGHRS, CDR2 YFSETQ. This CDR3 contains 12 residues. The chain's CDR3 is CASSKLSDTQYF. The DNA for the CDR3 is TGTGCCAGCAGTAAGCTGTCAGATACGCAGTATTTT.

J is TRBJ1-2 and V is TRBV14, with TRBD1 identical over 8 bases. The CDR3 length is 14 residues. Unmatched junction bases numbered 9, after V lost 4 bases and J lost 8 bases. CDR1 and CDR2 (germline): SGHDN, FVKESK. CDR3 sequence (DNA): TGTGCCAGCAGCCCGCGACTGACAGGGGAAGGCTACACCTTC. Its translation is CASSPRLTGEGYTF.

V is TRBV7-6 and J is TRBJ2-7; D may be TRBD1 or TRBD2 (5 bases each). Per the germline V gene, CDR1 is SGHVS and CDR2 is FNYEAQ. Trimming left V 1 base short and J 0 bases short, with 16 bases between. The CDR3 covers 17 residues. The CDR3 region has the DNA TGTGCCAGCAGCTTAGTTGGGACGAAAGATAGCTCCTACGAGCAGTACTTC. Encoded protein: CASSLVGTKDSSYEQYF.

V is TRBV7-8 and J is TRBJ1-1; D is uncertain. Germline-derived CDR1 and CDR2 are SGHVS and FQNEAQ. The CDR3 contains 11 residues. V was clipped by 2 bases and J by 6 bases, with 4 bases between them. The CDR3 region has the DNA TGTGCCAGCAGCTTATTCGCTGAAGCTTTCTTT. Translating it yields CASSLFAEAFF.

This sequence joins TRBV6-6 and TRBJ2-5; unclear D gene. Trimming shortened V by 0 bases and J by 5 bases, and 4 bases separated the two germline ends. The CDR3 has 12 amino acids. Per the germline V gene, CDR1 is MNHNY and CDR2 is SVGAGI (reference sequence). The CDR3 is CASSYSKETQYF. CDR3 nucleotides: TGTGCCAGCAGTTACTCCAAGGAGACCCAGTACTTC.

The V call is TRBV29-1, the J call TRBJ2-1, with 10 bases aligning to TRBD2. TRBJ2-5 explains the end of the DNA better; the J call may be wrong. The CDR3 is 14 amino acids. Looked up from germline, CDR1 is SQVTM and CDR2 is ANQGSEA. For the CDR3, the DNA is TGCAGCGTTCCTCCTAGCGGGAGTTTCGAGACCCAGTACTTC. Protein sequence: CSVPPSGSFETQYF.

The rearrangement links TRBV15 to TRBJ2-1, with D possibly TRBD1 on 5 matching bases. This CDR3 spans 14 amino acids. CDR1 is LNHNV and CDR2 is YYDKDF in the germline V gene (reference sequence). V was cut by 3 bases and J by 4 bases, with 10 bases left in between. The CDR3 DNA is TGTGCCACCAGCAGGTATGACAGTTACAATGAGCAGTTCTTC. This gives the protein CATSRYDSYNEQFF. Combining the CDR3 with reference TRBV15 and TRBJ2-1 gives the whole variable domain DAMVIQNPRYQVTQFGKPVTLSCSQTLNHNVMYWYQQKSSQAPKLLFHYYDKDFNNEADTPDNFQSRRPNTSFCFLDIRSPGLGDTAMYLCATSRYDSYNEQFFGPGTRLTVL.

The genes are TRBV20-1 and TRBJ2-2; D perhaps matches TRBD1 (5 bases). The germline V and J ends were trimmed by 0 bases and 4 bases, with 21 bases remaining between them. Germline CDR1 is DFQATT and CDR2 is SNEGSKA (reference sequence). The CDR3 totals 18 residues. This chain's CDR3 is CSARDWGNNYDGTGELFF. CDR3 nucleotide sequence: TGCAGTGCTAGAGATTGGGGCAATAACTACGACGGCACCGGGGAGCTGTTTTTT.

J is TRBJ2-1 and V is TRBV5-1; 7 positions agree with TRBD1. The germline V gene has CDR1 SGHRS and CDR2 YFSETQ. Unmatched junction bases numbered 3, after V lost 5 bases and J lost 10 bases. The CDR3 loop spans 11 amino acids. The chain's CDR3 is CASRSDREQFF. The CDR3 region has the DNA TGCGCCAGCAGGTCGGACAGGGAGCAGTTCTTC.

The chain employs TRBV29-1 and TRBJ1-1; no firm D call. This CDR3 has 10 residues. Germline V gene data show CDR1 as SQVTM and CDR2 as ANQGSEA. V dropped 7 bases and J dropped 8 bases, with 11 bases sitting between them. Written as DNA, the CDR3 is TGCAGCGGGAGGTGGGGAGAAGCTTTCTTT. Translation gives CSGRWGEAFF.

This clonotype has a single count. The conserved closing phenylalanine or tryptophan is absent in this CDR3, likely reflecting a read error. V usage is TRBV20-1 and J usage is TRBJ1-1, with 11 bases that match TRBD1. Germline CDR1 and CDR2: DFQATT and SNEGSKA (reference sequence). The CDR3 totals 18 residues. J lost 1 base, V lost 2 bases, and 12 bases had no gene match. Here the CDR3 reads CSARIRPGQGGSNTEAFL. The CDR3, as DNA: TGCAGTGCTAGAATCCGGCCGGGACAGGGGGGCTCGAACACTGAAGCTTTCCTT.

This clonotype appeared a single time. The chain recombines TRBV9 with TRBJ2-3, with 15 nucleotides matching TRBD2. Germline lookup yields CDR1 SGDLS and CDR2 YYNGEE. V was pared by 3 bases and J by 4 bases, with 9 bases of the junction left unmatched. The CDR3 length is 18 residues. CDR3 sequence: CASSAGTGLAGGADTQYF. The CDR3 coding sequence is TGTGCCAGCAGCGCGGGGACGGGACTAGCGGGAGGAGCAGATACGCAGTATTTT. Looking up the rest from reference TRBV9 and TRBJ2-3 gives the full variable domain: DSGVTQTPKHLITATGQRVTLRCSPRSGDLSVYWYQQSLDQGLQFLIQYYNGEERAKGNILERFSAQQFPDLHSELNLSSLELGDSALYFCASSAGTGLAGGADTQYFGPGTRLTVL.

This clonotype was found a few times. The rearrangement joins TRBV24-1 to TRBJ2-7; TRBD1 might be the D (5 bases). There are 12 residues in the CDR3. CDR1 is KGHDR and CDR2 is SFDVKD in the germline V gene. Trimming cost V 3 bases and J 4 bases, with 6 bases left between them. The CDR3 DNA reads TGTGCCACCAGTGATGACAGATACGAGCAGTACTTC. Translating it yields CATSDDRYEQYF.

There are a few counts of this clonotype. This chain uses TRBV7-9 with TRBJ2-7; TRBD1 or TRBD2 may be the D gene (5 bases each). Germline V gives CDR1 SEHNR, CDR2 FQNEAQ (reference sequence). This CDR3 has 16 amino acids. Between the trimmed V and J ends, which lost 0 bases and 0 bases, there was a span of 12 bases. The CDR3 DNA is TGTGCCAGCAGCTTAGCTGGCAGGGAGAGCTCCTACGAGCAGTACTTC. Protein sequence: CASSLAGRESSYEQYF.

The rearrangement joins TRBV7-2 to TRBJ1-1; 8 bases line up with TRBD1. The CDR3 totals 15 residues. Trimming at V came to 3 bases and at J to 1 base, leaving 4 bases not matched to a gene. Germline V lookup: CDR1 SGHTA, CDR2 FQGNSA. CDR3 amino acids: CASSFYGQGNTEAFF. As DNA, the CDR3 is TGTGCCAGCAGCTTTTACGGACAGGGGAACACTGAAGCTTTCTTT.